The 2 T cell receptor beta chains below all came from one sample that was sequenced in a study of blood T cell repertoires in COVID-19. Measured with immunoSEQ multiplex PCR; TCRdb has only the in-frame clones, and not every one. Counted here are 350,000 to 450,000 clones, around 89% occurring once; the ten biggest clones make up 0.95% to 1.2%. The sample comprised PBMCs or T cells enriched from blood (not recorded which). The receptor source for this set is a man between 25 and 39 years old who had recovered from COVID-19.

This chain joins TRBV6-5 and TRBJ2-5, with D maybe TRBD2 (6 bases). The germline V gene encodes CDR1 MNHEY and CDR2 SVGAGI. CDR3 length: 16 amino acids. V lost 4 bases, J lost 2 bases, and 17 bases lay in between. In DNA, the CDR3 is TGTGCCAGCAGTTCATCGTATGGAGGGCCGCAAGAGACCCAGTACTTC. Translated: CASSSSYGGPQETQYF.

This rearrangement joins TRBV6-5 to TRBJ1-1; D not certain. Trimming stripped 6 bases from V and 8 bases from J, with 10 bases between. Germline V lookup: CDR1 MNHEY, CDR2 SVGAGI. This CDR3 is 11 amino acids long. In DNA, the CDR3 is TGTGCCAGCAGGGTAGCGACGGAAGCTTTCTTT. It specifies CASRVATEAFF.